The 7 T cell receptor beta chains below all came from one sample that was sequenced in a study of T-cell reconstitution after alpha-beta-depleted transplantation in children. Unique molecular identifiers were used to barcode this TCRbeta library. TCRdb re-called the PCR reads through MiXCR, storing one row per CDR3 protein. The sample contains approximately 630,000 distinct CDR3 sequences, about an eighth of which appear only once. This sample comprised PBMCs, obtained before TCRalphabeta/CD19-depleted stem cell transplant. Source of these receptors: a girl aged 2-9 years with congenital amegakaryocytic thrombocytopenia, due to receive a stem cell transplant.

This chain links TRBV6-5 with TRBJ2-7; D is unclear. The germline CDR1 and CDR2 sequences are MNHEY and SVGAGI. CDR3 length: 15 amino acids. The ends were cut back, 2 bases at V and 0 bases at J, with 11 bases in the middle. The CDR3 DNA sequence: TGTGCCAGCAGTTACATTCGCTTGCCCTCCTACGAGCAGTACTTC. This sequence encodes CASSYIRLPSYEQYF.

This clonotype has ten or more counts. The chain couples TRBV12-1 to TRBJ2-5; TRBD1 is the table's D call and was not checked against the DNA. TRBV12-1 is a pseudogene segment. The CDR3 has 16 amino acids. The CDR3 region is CASSFSPGQKRETQYF. The CDR3 bases are TGTGCCAGCAGCTTTTCACCGGGACAGAAAAGAGAGACCCAGTACTTC.

There are many counts of this clonotype. The chain joins TRBV4-2 to TRBJ1-1, with no clear D. V lost 6 bases and J lost 6, with 17 bases in between. The germline gives CDR1 LGHNA, CDR2 YNFKEQ. CDR3 length: 14 amino acids. The CDR3: CASRPLPGHAEAFF. For the CDR3, the DNA is TGTGCCAGCAGGCCCCTACCGGGCCACGCTGAAGCTTTCTTT.

This clonotype was seen ten or more times. CDR3 in DNA: TGCAGCGTTCAACCTCCTAGTGGTTTATACAATGAGCAGTTCTTC. The encoded protein is CSVQPPSGLYNEQFF. J is TRBJ2-1 and V is TRBV29-1; D gene ambiguous. Germline loops: CDR1 SQVTM, CDR2 ANQGSEA. The CDR3 contains 15 residues. V dropped 5 bases and J dropped 4 bases, with 18 bases sitting between them.

This clonotype was counted at least ten times. The chain uses TRBV5-5 and TRBJ2-7; D might be TRBD2 (7 bases). From germline, CDR1 is SGHKS and CDR2 YYEKEE (reference sequence). Trimming took 3 bases from V and 0 from J, leaving 19 bases between them. CDR3 length equals 17 residues. The CDR3 DNA sequence: TGTGCCAGCAGCTACCCGGGGGGCAGGGATGCCTCCTACGAGCAGTACTTC. Encoded protein: CASSYPGGRDASYEQYF. Supplemented by reference TRBV5-5 and TRBJ2-7, the full variable domain reads DAGVTQSPTHLIKTRGQQVTLRCSPISGHKSVSWYQQVLGQGPQFIFQYYEKEERGRGNFPDRFSARQFPNYSSELNVNALLLGDSALYLCASSYPGGRDASYEQYFGPGTRLTVT.

This clonotype was detected ten times or more. The chain uses TRBV7-7 and TRBJ1-1; a weak D match, TRBD1 (6 bases). This CDR3 is built from 15 residues. V lost 5 bases, J lost 0 bases, and 13 bases lay in between. From germline, CDR1 is SSHAT and CDR2 FNYEAQ (reference sequence). CDR3 nucleotide sequence: TGTGCCAGCAGCCCCTGGACAGTCTTGAACACTGAAGCTTTCTTT. Translated: CASSPWTVLNTEAFF.

A single count supports this clonotype. One end of the junction fails to match germline, which may point to a read error. V is TRBV30 and J is TRBJ1-5; tentatively, D is TRBD1 (5 bases). The germline CDR1 and CDR2 sequences are GTSNPN and SVGIG (reference sequence). This CDR3 comprises 15 residues. The CDR3 here is CAWRFRDYSNHPQHF. The CDR3 region has the DNA TGTGCCTGGAGATTCCGGGACTATAGCAATCACCCCCAGCATTTT.